These 27 T cell receptor beta chains were sequenced from one sample in a study of blood T cell repertoires in COVID-19. Clones were sequenced by immunoSEQ multiplex PCR, and TCRdb holds only the in-frame ones, with some missing. Among approximately 300,000 clones, roughly nine tenths were seen once, and the ten largest hold roughly 5.3%. The source material was PBMCs or T cells enriched from blood (not recorded which). Receptors were obtained from a man in his sixties who had recovered from COVID-19.

This clone was observed a handful of times. J is TRBJ2-1 and V is TRBV3-1 (or the pseudogene TRBV3-2), with TRBD2 matching over 9 bases. Per germline, CDR1 LGHDT and CDR2 YNNKEL (reference sequence). CDR3 length: 18 residues. V gave up 1 base and J gave up 1 base; unmatched junction bases: 8. CDR3 loop: CASSQGGRAPRSYNEQFF. CDR3 in DNA: TGTGCCAGCAGCCAAGGCGGGAGGGCCCCCCGGTCCTACAATGAGCAGTTCTTC.

J is TRBJ1-5 and V is TRBV28; D is unresolved. This CDR3 has 15 residues. V lost 5 bases and J lost 1, with 12 bases in between. In germline, CDR1 is MDHEN, CDR2 SYDVKM. CDR3 region: CASSHEVASNQPQHF. CDR3 coding DNA: TGTGCCAGCAGTCATGAGGTCGCCAGCAATCAGCCCCAGCATTTT. Full variable domain (missing parts from reference TRBV28 and TRBJ1-5): DVKVTQSSRYLVKRTGEKVFLECVQDMDHENMFWYRQDPGLGLRLIYFSYDVKMKEKGDIPEGYSVSREKKERFSLILESASTNQTSMYLCASSHEVASNQPQHFGDGTRLSIL.

This chain links TRBV5-1 with TRBJ2-5; 7 nucleotides agree with TRBD1. Germline lookup yields CDR1 SGHRS and CDR2 YFSETQ. The trim removed 3 bases at V and 2 bases at J, leaving 7 bases unmatched. CDR3 length: 15 amino acids. The CDR3 DNA sequence: TGCGCCAGCAGCTCAGAGGGACAGCCACAAGAGACCCAGTACTTC. It specifies CASSSEGQPQETQYF.

A few counts support this clone. The chain is built from TRBV27 and TRBJ1-6; 7 positions agree with TRBD1. The ends lost 3 bases at V and 1 base at J; junction bases unmatched: 3. This CDR3 is built from 16 residues. CDR1 is MNHEY, CDR2 SMNVEV, per germline (reference sequence). CDR3 protein: CASSLARGSYNSPLHF. CDR3 coding DNA: TGTGCCAGCAGTTTGGCCAGGGGGTCCTATAATTCACCCCTCCACTTT.

V is TRBV7-9 and J is TRBJ2-1, with 12 positions matching TRBD1. The CDR3 covers 14 residues. Germline values: CDR1 SEHNR, CDR2 FQNEAQ (reference sequence). J was trimmed by 7 bases and V by 3 bases; bases with no gene match: 1. CDR3 in DNA: TGTGCCAGCAGCTTGGGACAGGGGGCGAATGAGCAGTTCTTC. Amino acid sequence: CASSLGQGANEQFF.

The chain carries TRBV6-6 and TRBJ1-5, with no clear D. V was cut by 8 bases and J by 7 bases, with 15 bases left in between. The V gene's germline CDR1 is MNHNY and CDR2 SVGAGI (reference sequence). CDR3 length equals 13 residues. The CDR3: CASARVAGQPQHF. CDR3 DNA: TGTGCCAGCGCTCGGGTGGCTGGGCAGCCCCAGCATTTT.

The chain recombines TRBV2 with TRBJ1-5; D perhaps matches TRBD1 (5 bases). The CDR3 totals 14 residues. Germline CDR1 reads SNHLY; CDR2 reads FYNNEI. Deletions cut 6 bases from V and 9 bases from J, with 18 bases between. The DNA of the CDR3 is TGTGCCAGCAGCCATAGCCAGGGTCCGAGGCCCCAGCATTTT. As protein: CASSHSQGPRPQHF. Filled out from reference TRBV2 and TRBJ1-5, the complete variable domain reads EPEVTQTPSHQVTQMGQEVILRCVPISNHLYFYWYRQILGQKVEFLVSFYNNEISEKSEIFDDQFSVERPDGSNFTLKIRSTKLEDSAMYFCASSHSQGPRPQHFGDGTRLSIL.

The CDR3 coding sequence is TGTGCCAGTAGTATGACGGGCACAGGGTTATCCGAGCAGTACTTC. Encoded protein: CASSMTGTGLSEQYF. The gene calls are TRBV19 and TRBJ2-7; maybe TRBD1 (6 bases). The CDR3 spans 15 residues. Between the trimmed V and J ends, which lost 3 bases and 6 bases, there was a span of 18 bases. CDR1 LNHDA and CDR2 SQIVND come from the germline V gene (reference sequence).

The gene calls are TRBV7-3 and TRBJ2-7; 11 bases map to TRBD2. The CDR3 length is 14 residues. With 5 bases clipped from V and 3 bases from J, the junction kept 3 bases outside the gene matches. The V gene's germline CDR1 is SGHTA and CDR2 FQGTGA. The DNA for the CDR3 is TGTGCCAGCAGCCCTGGGACTAGCGGCTACGAGCAGTACTTC. This codes for CASSPGTSGYEQYF.

The chain recombines TRBV7-2 with TRBJ2-1; TRBD2 matches at 16 bases. V lost 1 base, J lost 8 bases, and 2 bases stayed unmatched. Germline V gene lookup returns CDR1 SGHTA and CDR2 FQGNSA. There are 16 residues in the CDR3. The CDR3, as DNA: TGTGCCAGCAGCTTAGTAGGGACTAGCGGGAGGGATGAGCAGTTCTTC. Its translation is CASSLVGTSGRDEQFF.

The V gene is TRBV28, the J gene TRBJ1-5, with TRBD1 identical over 7 bases. Trimming cost V 7 bases and J 7 bases; bases outside gene matches: 7. Germline V gives CDR1 MDHEN, CDR2 SYDVKM. CDR3 size: 13 residues. CDR3 residues: CASTGTVLQPQHF. Here the CDR3 DNA reads TGTGCCAGCACGGGGACAGTTCTACAGCCCCAGCATTTT.

This sequence joins TRBV6-2 or TRBV6-3 and TRBJ2-5, with 8 bases aligning to TRBD1. Trimming removed 2 bases from V and 1 base from J; junction bases left unmatched: 3. This CDR3 comprises 15 residues. Germline V gene lookup returns CDR1 MNHEY and CDR2 SVGEGT. CDR3 region: CASSYQDRVQETQYF. The CDR3, as DNA: TGTGCCAGCAGTTACCAGGACAGGGTCCAAGAGACCCAGTACTTC.

The gene calls are TRBV9 and TRBJ2-5; the D gene is possibly TRBD2 (5 bases). CDR1 is SGDLS and CDR2 is YYNGEE in the germline V gene. CDR3 length: 14 amino acids. Trimming shortened V by 0 bases and J by 3 bases, and 9 bases separated the two germline ends. CDR3 bases: TGTGCCAGCAGCGTAGACCTGGGAGAAGAGACCCAGTACTTC. Translated, it gives CASSVDLGEETQYF.

This chain joins TRBV21-1 and TRBJ2-1; the table assigns TRBD1, which was not confirmed against the DNA. TRBV21-1 is a known pseudogene. The CDR3 loop spans 17 amino acids. CDR3 DNA sequence: TGTGCCAGCAGCAAAGCGAGGGTCACAGGGTGGTACAATGAGCAGTTCTTC. It specifies CASSKARVTGWYNEQFF.

DNA for the CDR3: TGTGCCAGCAGCGTGCAGGGGTCCCCCGAAGAGACCCAGTACTTC. Protein product: CASSVQGSPEETQYF. The chain combines TRBV7-9 with TRBJ2-5; perhaps TRBD1 as D (6 bases). The CDR3 consists of 15 residues. V was trimmed by 5 bases and J by 3 bases, leaving 16 bases between them. CDR1 is SEHNR, CDR2 FQNEAQ, per germline (reference sequence). The full variable domain, with the rest looked up from reference TRBV7-9 and TRBJ2-5, is DTGVSQNPRHKITKRGQNVTFRCDPISEHNRLYWYRQTLGQGPEFLTYFQNEAQLEKSRLLSDRFSAERPKGSFSTLEIQRTEQGDSAMYLCASSVQGSPEETQYFGPGTRLLVL.

The chain carries TRBV5-1 and TRBJ2-3, with 9 bases fitting TRBD2. This CDR3 spans 17 amino acids. Per the germline V gene, CDR1 is SGHRS and CDR2 is YFSETQ. Trimming took 4 bases from V and 0 from J; bases not matched to a gene: 9. The CDR3 here is CASSPLTSGQSTDTQYF. The CDR3, as DNA: TGCGCCAGCAGCCCCCTCACTAGCGGGCAGAGCACAGATACGCAGTATTTT.

This sequence joins TRBV4-1 and TRBJ2-1; possible D gene TRBD2, 6 bases. The CDR3 loop spans 14 amino acids. In germline, CDR1 is MGHRA, CDR2 YSYEKL. Trimming cost V 5 bases and J 2 bases, with 10 bases left between them. CDR3 in amino acids: CASSTGDTYNEQFF. DNA of the CDR3: TGCGCCAGCAGCACGGGAGACACCTACAATGAGCAGTTCTTC.

CDR3 nucleotide sequence: TGTGCCAGCAGCCCTGCCGGGACAGGATTCAATGAGCAGTTCTTC. It codes for CASSPAGTGFNEQFF. The rearrangement uses TRBV7-3 and TRBJ2-1; 8 bases line up with TRBD1. Trimming took 5 bases from V and 6 from J; bases not matched to a gene: 9. This CDR3 comprises 15 residues. Germline V gene sequence: CDR1 SGHTA, CDR2 FQGTGA.

The chain is built from TRBV7-9 and TRBJ1-2, with a tentative D call TRBD1 (6 bases). The CDR3 extends over 15 amino acids. V was shortened by 5 bases and J by 7 bases, with 20 bases between the two germline ends. Germline V gene lookup returns CDR1 SEHNR and CDR2 FQNEAQ (reference sequence). As DNA, the CDR3 is TGTGCCAGCAGCGCAGGGGAGCCGATGTTATTTGGCTACACCTTC. Translating gives CASSAGEPMLFGYTF.

CDR3 amino acids: CAISVDTASYEQYF. The CDR3 bases are TGTGCCATCAGTGTAGATACAGCCTCCTACGAGCAGTACTTC. V usage is TRBV10-3 and J usage is TRBJ2-7; D is undetermined. V lost 4 bases to trimming and J lost 0 bases, with 10 bases between them. Per germline, CDR1 ENHRY and CDR2 SYGVKD. This CDR3 has 14 residues.

This chain connects TRBV30 to TRBJ1-2; perhaps TRBD1 as D (6 bases). V was clipped by 8 bases and J by 1 base, with 20 bases between them. There are 15 residues in the CDR3. The germline V gene has CDR1 GTSNPN and CDR2 SVGIG (reference sequence). The DNA for the CDR3 is TGTGCCCGACGACAGCGGGGGCGGGATAACTATGGCTACACCTTC. This gives the protein CARRQRGRDNYGYTF.

The chain employs TRBV7-9 and TRBJ2-4; 7 positions match TRBD1. Germline V CDR1 and CDR2: SEHNR, FQNEAQ (reference sequence). With V trimmed by 5 bases and J by 0 bases, 10 bases remained unmatched. This CDR3 has 17 amino acids. CDR3 DNA sequence: TGTGCCAGCAGCCCACGCTCAGGGGGAGAAGCCAAAAACATTCAGTACTTC. It is translated as CASSPRSGGEAKNIQYF.

The chain couples TRBV28 to TRBJ2-7; D call uncertain. Trimming cost V 3 bases and J 2 bases, with 5 bases left between them. Germline V gene sequence: CDR1 MDHEN, CDR2 SYDVKM. The CDR3 totals 12 residues. CDR3 region: CASSFSPYEQYF. The CDR3, as DNA: TGTGCCAGCAGTTTTAGTCCCTACGAGCAGTACTTC.

The chain uses TRBV5-1 and TRBJ2-2; TRBD1 agrees at 7 bases. This CDR3 is 14 amino acids long. V dropped 5 bases and J dropped 0; count of bases not matched to a gene: 1. Germline values: CDR1 SGHRS, CDR2 YFSETQ. The CDR3: CASSTGANTGELFF. The DNA for the CDR3 is TGCGCCAGCAGTACAGGGGCGAACACCGGGGAGCTGTTTTTT.

The rearrangement links TRBV6-5 to TRBJ2-3, with 10 nucleotides matching TRBD2. Per the germline V gene, CDR1 is MNHEY and CDR2 is SVGAGI. There are 14 residues in the CDR3. V was pared by 7 bases and J by 5 bases, with 6 bases of the junction left unmatched. The CDR3 coding sequence is TGTGCCAGCATGGTAGCGGGAGGCATAGATACGCAGTATTTT. This gives the protein CASMVAGGIDTQYF.

This chain links TRBV9 with TRBJ2-4, with a tentative D call TRBD2 (6 bases). The CDR3 totals 13 residues. Germline V CDR1 and CDR2: SGDLS, YYNGEE. Trimming cost V 4 bases and J 7 bases, with 12 bases left between them. In DNA form, the CDR3 reads TGTGCCAGCAGCCCAAACCGGGGGAACATTCAGTACTTC. It translates to CASSPNRGNIQYF. Complete variable domain (other parts from reference TRBV9 and TRBJ2-4): DSGVTQTPKHLITATGQRVTLRCSPRSGDLSVYWYQQSLDQGLQFLIQYYNGEERAKGNILERFSAQQFPDLHSELNLSSLELGDSALYFCASSPNRGNIQYFGAGTRLSVL.

CDR3 sequence: CASSVSMTGAQYF. For the CDR3, the DNA is TGTGCCAGCAGCGTATCTATGACGGGAGCGCAGTATTTT. The chain combines TRBV14 with TRBJ2-3, with D perhaps TRBD2 (6 bases). This CDR3 spans 13 amino acids. Germline-derived CDR1 and CDR2 are SGHDN and FVKESK. V lost 5 bases, J lost 10 bases, and 16 bases lay in between.